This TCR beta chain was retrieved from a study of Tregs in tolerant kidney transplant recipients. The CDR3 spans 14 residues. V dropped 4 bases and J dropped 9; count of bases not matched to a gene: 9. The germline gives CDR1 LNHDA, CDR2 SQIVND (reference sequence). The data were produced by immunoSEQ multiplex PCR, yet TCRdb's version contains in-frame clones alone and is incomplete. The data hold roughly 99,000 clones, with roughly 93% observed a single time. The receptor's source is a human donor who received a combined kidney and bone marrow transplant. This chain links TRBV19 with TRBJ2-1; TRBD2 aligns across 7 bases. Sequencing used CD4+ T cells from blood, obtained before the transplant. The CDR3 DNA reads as TGTGCCAGTAGTACCGGACTAGAGTTGGCTGAGCAGTTCTTC. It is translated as CASSTGLELAEQFF. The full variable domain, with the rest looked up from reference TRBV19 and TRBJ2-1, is DGGITQSPKYLFRKEGQNVTLSCEQNLNHDAMYWYRQDPGQGLRLIYYSQIVNDFQKGDIAEGYSVSREKKESFPLTVTSAQKNPTAFYLCASSTGLELAEQFFGPGTRLTVL.